Listed below are T cell receptor beta chains from one sample, sequenced in a study of vaccination and CD4 T cells after COVID-19. TCRdb re-called the PCR reads through MiXCR, storing one row per CDR3 protein. Of 8,100 or so distinct CDR3 sequences in the sample, over 40% were seen once. These receptors have no known antigen. The sequenced material came from CD4+ T cells from blood, cultured in vitro. These receptors came from a human donor in good health. Both conserved end residues are part of each CDR3. D genes are given only for firm matches. Clone size is stated in some rows and not others, as once, few, many or a class when expanded.

j_call: TRBJ2-5; d_call: NA; v_call: TRBV19; clone_size: NA; cdr3_aa: CASSIPGSQETQYF; cdr3_nt: TGTGCCAGTAGTATTCCGGGATCCCAAGAGACCCAGTACTTC
j_call: TRBJ2-2; d_call: TRBD2; v_call: TRBV19; clone_size: NA; cdr3_aa: CASSTTSGSYTGELFF; cdr3_nt: TGTGCCAGTAGTACGACTAGCGGGAGTTACACCGGGGAGCTGTTTTTT
j_call: TRBJ1-1; d_call: TRBD1; v_call: TRBV14; clone_size: NA; cdr3_aa: CASSQRTGYRNTEAFF; cdr3_nt: TGTGCCAGCAGCCAAAGGACAGGTTACAGGAACACTGAAGCTTTCTTT
j_call: TRBJ2-2; d_call: TRBD1; v_call: TRBV20-1; clone_size: NA; cdr3_aa: CSAHEGQGARNTGELFF; cdr3_nt: TGCAGTGCTCATGAAGGACAGGGAGCGAGGAACACCGGGGAGCTGTTTTTT
j_call: TRBJ2-3; d_call: NA; v_call: TRBV5-1; clone_size: NA; cdr3_aa: CASSLEGIDTQYF; cdr3_nt: TGCGCCAGCAGCTTAGAGGGTATAGATACGCAGTATTTT
j_call: TRBJ1-1; d_call: NA; v_call: TRBV29-1; clone_size: NA; cdr3_aa: CSVDITGNTEAFF; cdr3_nt: TGCAGCGTTGATATCACAGGGAACACTGAAGCTTTCTTT
j_call: TRBJ2-7; d_call: NA; v_call: TRBV20-1; clone_size: NA; cdr3_aa: CSAREGRDQALYEQYF; cdr3_nt: TGCAGTGCTAGAGAAGGGCGGGACCAAGCTCTCTACGAGCAGTACTTC
j_call: TRBJ2-7; d_call: TRBD2; v_call: TRBV7-9; clone_size: once; cdr3_aa: CASSSPSGTSSYEQYF; cdr3_nt: TGTGCCAGCAGCTCCCCTAGCGGGACCAGCTCCTACGAGCAGTACTTC
j_call: TRBJ2-3; d_call: TRBD2; v_call: TRBV7-9; clone_size: few; cdr3_aa: CASSEWGRGTSVITDTQYF; cdr3_nt: TGTGCCAGCAGCGAATGGGGACGAGGGACTAGCGTCATCACAGATACGCAGTATTTT
j_call: TRBJ1-2; d_call: NA; v_call: TRBV9; clone_size: NA; cdr3_aa: CASSVAPNYGYTF; cdr3_nt: TGTGCCAGCAGCGTAGCCCCTAACTATGGCTACACCTTC
j_call: TRBJ2-5; d_call: NA; v_call: TRBV20-1; clone_size: NA; cdr3_aa: CSARDSRVRETQYF; cdr3_nt: TGCAGTGCTAGAGATAGCAGGGTGAGGGAGACCCAGTACTTC
j_call: TRBJ2-1; d_call: NA; v_call: TRBV20-1; clone_size: once; cdr3_aa: CSAQLFGGSGSYNEQFF; cdr3_nt: TGCAGTGCCCAGCTCTTTGGGGGGTCGGGCTCCTACAATGAGCAGTTCTTC
j_call: TRBJ1-1; d_call: NA; v_call: TRBV6-2/TRBV6-3; clone_size: few; cdr3_aa: CASRDRVNTEAFF; cdr3_nt: TGTGCCAGCAGGGACAGAGTGAACACTGAAGCTTTCTTT
j_call: TRBJ1-1; d_call: TRBD1; v_call: TRBV20-1; clone_size: NA; cdr3_aa: CSARAPGQRFTEAFF; cdr3_nt: TGCAGTGCTAGAGCGCCGGGACAGAGGTTCACTGAAGCTTTCTTT
j_call: TRBJ2-3; d_call: TRBD1; v_call: TRBV7-9; clone_size: NA; cdr3_aa: CASSPGTGGTDTQYF; cdr3_nt: TGTGCCAGCAGCCCCGGGACAGGGGGTACAGATACGCAGTATTTT
j_call: TRBJ2-1; d_call: TRBD2; v_call: TRBV18; clone_size: NA; cdr3_aa: CASSDGGTSGSRSYNEQFF; cdr3_nt: TGTGCCAGCTCGGATGGTGGGACTAGCGGGAGCCGCTCCTACAATGAGCAGTTCTTC
j_call: TRBJ2-2; d_call: TRBD2; v_call: TRBV11-2; clone_size: NA; cdr3_aa: CASSLRRGDNTGELFF; cdr3_nt: TGTGCCAGCAGCTTAAGGCGGGGGGACAACACCGGGGAGCTGTTTTTT